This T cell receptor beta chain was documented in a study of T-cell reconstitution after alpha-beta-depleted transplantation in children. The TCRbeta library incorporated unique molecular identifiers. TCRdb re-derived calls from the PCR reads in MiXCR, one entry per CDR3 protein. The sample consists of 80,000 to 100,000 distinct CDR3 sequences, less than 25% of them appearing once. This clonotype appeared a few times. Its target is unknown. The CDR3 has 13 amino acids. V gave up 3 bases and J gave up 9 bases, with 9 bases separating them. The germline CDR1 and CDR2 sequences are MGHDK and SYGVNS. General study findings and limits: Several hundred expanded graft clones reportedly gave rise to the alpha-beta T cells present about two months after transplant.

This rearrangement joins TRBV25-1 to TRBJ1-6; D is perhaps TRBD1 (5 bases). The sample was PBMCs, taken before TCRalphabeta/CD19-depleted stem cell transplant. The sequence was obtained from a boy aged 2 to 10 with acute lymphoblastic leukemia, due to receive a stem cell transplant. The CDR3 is CASSEGDLSPLHF. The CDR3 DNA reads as TGTGCCAGCAGTGAGGGGGACCTTTCACCCCTCCACTTT.